The clone carrying this T cell receptor beta chain was seen only a few times. No antigen is known for it. The CDR3 has 12 residues. Germline V gives CDR1 SEHNR, CDR2 FQNEAQ (reference sequence). Deletions cut 5 bases from V and 7 bases from J, with 10 bases between. This record comes from a study of cytomegalovirus exposure and HLA in healthy donors. As for the study in general: Earlier results showed roughly 120 million unique TCR beta sequences derived from roughly 180 million T cells. Unique TCRs from HLA-typed donors, 65 million to 85 million of them, were held in an early data release. Overall study findings and caveats: As a later analysis revealed, most CMV-associated TCR beta chains appeared HLA-restricted. An assumption of roughly uniform sequencing depth across donors underlay the presence/absence analyses.

PCR used 60 Vbeta primers and 13 Jbeta primers. Clones were sequenced by immunoSEQ multiplex PCR, and TCRdb holds only the in-frame ones, with some missing. The data show under 70,000 clones, under 85% seen once. The sequence derives from a male donor in good health and CMV-seropositive. The sequencing input was PBMCs. This chain joins TRBV7-9 and TRBJ2-3; D is ambiguous. The DNA of the CDR3 is TGTGCCAGCAGCCTGAACGCGAATACGCAGTATTTT. Its translation: CASSLNANTQYF. The full variable domain, completed using reference TRBV7-9 and TRBJ2-3, is DTGVSQNPRHKITKRGQNVTFRCDPISEHNRLYWYRQTLGQGPEFLTYFQNEAQLEKSRLLSDRFSAERPKGSFSTLEIQRTEQGDSAMYLCASSLNANTQYFGPGTRLTVL.